The clone carrying this TCR beta chain was seen just once. Its specificity is unknown. With 4 bases clipped from V and 12 bases from J, the junction kept 5 bases outside the gene matches. This CDR3 has 12 residues. From germline, CDR1 is SQVTM and CDR2 ANQGSEA. These data originate in a study of hypomethylating agent response in myelodysplastic syndrome. Study-wide context: Of roughly ten patients, five or six carried TET2, the most frequent mutation. Of these patients, 6 or 7 responded (complete response or hematologic improvement) and a few did not.

Source study methods: Approximately 1.8% of 168,753 clonotypes matched previously reported viral-epitope-specific VDJdb entries. TCRdb keeps only in-frame clones here, not all; method: immunoSEQ multiplex PCR. V and J calls and clone size follow that table, whereas D and trimming were derived from the DNA. The repertoire consists of some 4,100 clones, with 70% to 90% occurring once and the leading ten covering around 12%. The study's findings and limits: Responders gained more novel clonotypes; non-responders had more contracted clonotypes after treatment.

This specimen was bone marrow, taken before or after starting hypomethylating agent treatment for myelodysplastic syndrome (not recorded which). The receptor was derived from a human donor with myelodysplastic syndrome. The rearrangement joins TRBV29-1 to TRBJ1-4; 10 nucleotides agree with TRBD1. Written as DNA, the CDR3 is TGCAGCGTTGGAAAAGGGACAGGGGAACTGTTTTTT. It translates to CSVGKGTGELFF.